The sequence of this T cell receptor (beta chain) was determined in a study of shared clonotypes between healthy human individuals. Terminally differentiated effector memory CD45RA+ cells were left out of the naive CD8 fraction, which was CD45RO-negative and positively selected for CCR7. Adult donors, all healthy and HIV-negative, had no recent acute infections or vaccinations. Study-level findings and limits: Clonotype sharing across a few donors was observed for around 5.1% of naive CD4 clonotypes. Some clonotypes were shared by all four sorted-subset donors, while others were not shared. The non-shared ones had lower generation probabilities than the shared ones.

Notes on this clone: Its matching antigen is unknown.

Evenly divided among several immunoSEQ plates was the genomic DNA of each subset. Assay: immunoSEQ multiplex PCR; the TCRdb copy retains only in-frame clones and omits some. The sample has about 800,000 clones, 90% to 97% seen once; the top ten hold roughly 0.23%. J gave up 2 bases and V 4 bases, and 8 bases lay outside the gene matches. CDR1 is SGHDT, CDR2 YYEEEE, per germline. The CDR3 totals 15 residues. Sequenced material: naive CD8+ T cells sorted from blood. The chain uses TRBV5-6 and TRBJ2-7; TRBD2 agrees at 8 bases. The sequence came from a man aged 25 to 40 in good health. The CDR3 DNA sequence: TGTGCCAGCAGCCTAGGAGGTAGCGGGACCTACGAGCAGTACTTC. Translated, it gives CASSLGGSGTYEQYF.